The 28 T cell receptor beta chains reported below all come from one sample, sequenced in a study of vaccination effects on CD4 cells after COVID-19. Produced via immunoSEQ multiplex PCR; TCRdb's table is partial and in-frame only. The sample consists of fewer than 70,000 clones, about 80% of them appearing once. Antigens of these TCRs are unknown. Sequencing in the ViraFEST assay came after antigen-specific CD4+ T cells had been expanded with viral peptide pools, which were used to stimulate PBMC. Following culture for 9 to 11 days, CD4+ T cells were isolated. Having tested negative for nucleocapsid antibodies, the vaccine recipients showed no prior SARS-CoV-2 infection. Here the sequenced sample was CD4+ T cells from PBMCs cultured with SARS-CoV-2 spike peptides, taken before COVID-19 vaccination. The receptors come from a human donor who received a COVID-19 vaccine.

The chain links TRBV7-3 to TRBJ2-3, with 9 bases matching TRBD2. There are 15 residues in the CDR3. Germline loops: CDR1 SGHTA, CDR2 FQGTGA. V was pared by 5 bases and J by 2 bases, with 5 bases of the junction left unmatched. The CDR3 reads CASSLRLAATDTQYF. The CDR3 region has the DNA TGTGCCAGCAGCCTCCGACTAGCGGCCACAGATACGCAGTATTTT.

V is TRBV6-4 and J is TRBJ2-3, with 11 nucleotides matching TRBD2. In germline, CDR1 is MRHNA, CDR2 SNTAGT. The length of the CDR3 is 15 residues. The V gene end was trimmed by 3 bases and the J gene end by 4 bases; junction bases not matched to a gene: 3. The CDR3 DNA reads TGTGCCAGCAGTGATAGCGGGGGGGCGTCAGATACGCAGTATTTT. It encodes CASSDSGGASDTQYF.

The CDR3 DNA is TGCGCCAGCAGCTCAGTACAGGCTACCGAATACAATGAGCAGTTCTTC. Translation: CASSSVQATEYNEQFF. The V and J genes are TRBV5-1 and TRBJ2-1; tentative D call: TRBD1 (5 bases). V gave up 3 bases and J gave up 4 bases, with 17 bases separating them. The CDR3 is 16 amino acids. CDR1 and CDR2 from the germline V gene are SGHRS and YFSETQ.

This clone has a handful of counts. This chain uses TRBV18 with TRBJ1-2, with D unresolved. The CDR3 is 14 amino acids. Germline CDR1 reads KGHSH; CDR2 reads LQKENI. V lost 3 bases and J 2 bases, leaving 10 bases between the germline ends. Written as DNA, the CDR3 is TGTGCCAGCTCACCGCAAACCGTGAACTATGGCTACACCTTC. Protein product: CASSPQTVNYGYTF.

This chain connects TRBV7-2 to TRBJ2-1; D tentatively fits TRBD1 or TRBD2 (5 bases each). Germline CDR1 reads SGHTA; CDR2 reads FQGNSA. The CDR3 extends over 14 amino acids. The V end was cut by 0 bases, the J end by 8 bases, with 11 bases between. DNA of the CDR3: TGTGCCAGCAGCTTAGCGGGGCTAGCTTATGAGCAGTTCTTC. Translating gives CASSLAGLAYEQFF.

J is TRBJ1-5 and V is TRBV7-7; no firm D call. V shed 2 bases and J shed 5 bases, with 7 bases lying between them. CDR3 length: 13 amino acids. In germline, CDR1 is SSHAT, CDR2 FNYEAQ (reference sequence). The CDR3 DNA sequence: TGTGCCAGCAGCTTAAATGCAGATCAGCCCCAGCATTTT. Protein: CASSLNADQPQHF.

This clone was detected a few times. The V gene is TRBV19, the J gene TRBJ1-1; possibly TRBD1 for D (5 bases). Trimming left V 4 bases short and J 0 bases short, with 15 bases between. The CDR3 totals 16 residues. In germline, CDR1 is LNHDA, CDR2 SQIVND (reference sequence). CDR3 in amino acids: CASSTYARGVNTEAFF. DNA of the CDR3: TGTGCCAGTAGTACCTACGCGAGGGGTGTGAACACTGAAGCTTTCTTT.

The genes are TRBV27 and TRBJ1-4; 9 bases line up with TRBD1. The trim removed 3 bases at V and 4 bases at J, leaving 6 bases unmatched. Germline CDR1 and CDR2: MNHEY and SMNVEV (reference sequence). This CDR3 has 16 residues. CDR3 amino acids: CASSLNRGLNNEKLFF. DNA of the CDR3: TGTGCCAGCAGTTTGAACAGGGGGCTGAATAATGAAAAACTGTTTTTT.

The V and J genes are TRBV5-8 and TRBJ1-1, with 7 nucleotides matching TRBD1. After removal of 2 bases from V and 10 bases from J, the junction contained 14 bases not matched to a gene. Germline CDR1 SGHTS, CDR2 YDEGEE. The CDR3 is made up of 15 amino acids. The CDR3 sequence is CASSFKGGALGVAFF. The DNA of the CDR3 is TGTGCCAGCAGCTTCAAAGGGGGCGCATTGGGGGTAGCTTTCTTT.

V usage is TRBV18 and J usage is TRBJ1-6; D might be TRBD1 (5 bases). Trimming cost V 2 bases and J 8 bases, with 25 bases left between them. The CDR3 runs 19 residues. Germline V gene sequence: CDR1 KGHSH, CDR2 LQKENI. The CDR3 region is CASSPSWGGDGAADSPLHF. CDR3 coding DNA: TGTGCCAGCTCACCATCGTGGGGCGGCGACGGAGCCGCGGATTCACCCCTCCACTTT.

The CDR3 sequence is CASSAPLGRTSNEQFF. CDR3 coding DNA: TGTGCCAGCAGCGCCCCTTTGGGCCGGACCTCCAATGAGCAGTTCTTC. The gene calls are TRBV9 and TRBJ2-1; D unresolved. With 3 bases removed from V and 6 bases from J, the gap between germline ends came to 19 bases. Germline-derived CDR1 and CDR2 are SGDLS and YYNGEE. The CDR3 sequence is 16 residues long. Filled out from reference TRBV9 and TRBJ2-1, the complete variable domain reads DSGVTQTPKHLITATGQRVTLRCSPRSGDLSVYWYQQSLDQGLQFLIQYYNGEERAKGNILERFSAQQFPDLHSELNLSSLELGDSALYFCASSAPLGRTSNEQFFGPGTRLTVL.

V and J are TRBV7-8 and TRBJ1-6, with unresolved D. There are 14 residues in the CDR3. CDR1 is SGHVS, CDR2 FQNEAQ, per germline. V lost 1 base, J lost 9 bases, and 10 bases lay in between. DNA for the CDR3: TGTGCCAGCAGCTTAGTAGATCGGGGTTCACCCCTCCACTTT. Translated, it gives CASSLVDRGSPLHF. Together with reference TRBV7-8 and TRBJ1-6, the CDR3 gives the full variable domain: GAGVSQSPRYKVAKRGQDVALRCDPISGHVSLFWYQQALGQGPEFLTYFQNEAQLDKSGLPSDRFFAERPEGSVSTLKIQRTQQEDSAVYLCASSLVDRGSPLHFGNGTRLTVT.

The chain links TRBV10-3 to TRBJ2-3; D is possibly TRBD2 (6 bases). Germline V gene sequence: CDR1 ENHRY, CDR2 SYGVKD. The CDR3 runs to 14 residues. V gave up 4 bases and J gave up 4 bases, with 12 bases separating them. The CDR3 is CAISGSGGADTQYF. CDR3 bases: TGTGCCATCAGTGGATCCGGGGGTGCAGATACGCAGTATTTT.

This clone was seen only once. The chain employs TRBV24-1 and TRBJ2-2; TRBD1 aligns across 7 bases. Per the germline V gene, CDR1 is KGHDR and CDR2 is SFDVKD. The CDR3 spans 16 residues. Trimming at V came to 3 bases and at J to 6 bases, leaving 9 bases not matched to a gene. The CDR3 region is CATSDPTTGQAGELFF. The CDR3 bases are TGTGCCACCAGTGATCCCACGACAGGGCAAGCCGGGGAGCTGTTTTTT.

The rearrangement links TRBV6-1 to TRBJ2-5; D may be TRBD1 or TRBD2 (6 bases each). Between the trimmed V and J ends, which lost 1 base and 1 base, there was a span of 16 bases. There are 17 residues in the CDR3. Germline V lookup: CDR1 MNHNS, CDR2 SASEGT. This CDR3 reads CASSEVLGGGGQETQYF. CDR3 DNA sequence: TGTGCCAGCAGTGAAGTACTAGGGGGAGGAGGCCAAGAGACCCAGTACTTC.

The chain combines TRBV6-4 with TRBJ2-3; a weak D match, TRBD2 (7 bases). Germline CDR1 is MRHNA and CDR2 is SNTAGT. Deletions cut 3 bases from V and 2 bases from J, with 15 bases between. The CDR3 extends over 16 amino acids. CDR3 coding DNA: TGTGCCAGCAGTGAACGGTGGGGGGGCAACACAGATACGCAGTATTTT. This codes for CASSERWGGNTDTQYF.

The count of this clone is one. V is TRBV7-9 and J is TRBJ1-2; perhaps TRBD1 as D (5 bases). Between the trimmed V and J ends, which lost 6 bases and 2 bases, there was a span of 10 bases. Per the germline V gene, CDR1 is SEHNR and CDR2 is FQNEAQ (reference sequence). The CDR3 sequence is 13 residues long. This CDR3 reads CASSQTENYGYTF. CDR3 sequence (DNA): TGTGCCAGCAGTCAGACAGAAAACTATGGCTACACCTTC.

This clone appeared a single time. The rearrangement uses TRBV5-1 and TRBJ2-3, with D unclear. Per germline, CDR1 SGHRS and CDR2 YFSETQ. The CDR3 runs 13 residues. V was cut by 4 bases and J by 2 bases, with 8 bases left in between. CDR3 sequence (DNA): TGCGCCAGCAGCACGGACGTCACAGATACGCAGTATTTT. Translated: CASSTDVTDTQYF.

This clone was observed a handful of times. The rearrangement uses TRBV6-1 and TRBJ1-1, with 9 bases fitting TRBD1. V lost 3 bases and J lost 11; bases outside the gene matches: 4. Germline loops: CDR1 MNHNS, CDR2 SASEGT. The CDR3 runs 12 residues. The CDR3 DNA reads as TGTGCCAGCAGTGACCGGGACAGGGATGCTTTCTTT. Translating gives CASSDRDRDAFF.

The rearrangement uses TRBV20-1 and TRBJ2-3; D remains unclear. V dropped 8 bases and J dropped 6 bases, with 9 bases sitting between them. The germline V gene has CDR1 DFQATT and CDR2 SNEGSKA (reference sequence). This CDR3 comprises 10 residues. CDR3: CSPSGDTQYF. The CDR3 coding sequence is TGCAGTCCTTCCGGGGATACGCAGTATTTT.

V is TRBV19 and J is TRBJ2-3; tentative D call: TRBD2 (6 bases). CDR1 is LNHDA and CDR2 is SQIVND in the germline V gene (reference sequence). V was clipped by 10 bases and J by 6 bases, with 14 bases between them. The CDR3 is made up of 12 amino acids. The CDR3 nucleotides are TGTGCCACGGGGAAGGGGAGGGATACGCAGTATTTT. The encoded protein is CATGKGRDTQYF. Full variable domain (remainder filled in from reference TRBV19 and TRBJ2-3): DGGITQSPKYLFRKEGQNVTLSCEQNLNHDAMYWYRQDPGQGLRLIYYSQIVNDFQKGDIAEGYSVSREKKESFPLTVTSAQKNPTAFYLCATGKGRDTQYFGPGTRLTVL.

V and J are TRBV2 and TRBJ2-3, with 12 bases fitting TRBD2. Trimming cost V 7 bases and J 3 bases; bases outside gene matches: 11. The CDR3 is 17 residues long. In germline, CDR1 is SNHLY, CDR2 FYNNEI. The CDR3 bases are TGTGCCAGCATGCCTAGGCTAGCGGGGGGGTGGACAGATACGCAGTATTTT. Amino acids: CASMPRLAGGWTDTQYF. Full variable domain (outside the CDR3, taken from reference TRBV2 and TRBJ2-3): EPEVTQTPSHQVTQMGQEVILRCVPISNHLYFYWYRQILGQKVEFLVSFYNNEISEKSEIFDDQFSVERPDGSNFTLKIRSTKLEDSAMYFCASMPRLAGGWTDTQYFGPGTRLTVL.

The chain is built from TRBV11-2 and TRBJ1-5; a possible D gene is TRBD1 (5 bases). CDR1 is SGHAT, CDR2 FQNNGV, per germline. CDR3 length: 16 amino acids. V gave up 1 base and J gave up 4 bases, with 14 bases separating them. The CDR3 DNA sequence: TGTGCCAGCAGCTTAGGGGCTGGGGACTGGAATCAGCCCCAGCATTTT. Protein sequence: CASSLGAGDWNQPQHF.

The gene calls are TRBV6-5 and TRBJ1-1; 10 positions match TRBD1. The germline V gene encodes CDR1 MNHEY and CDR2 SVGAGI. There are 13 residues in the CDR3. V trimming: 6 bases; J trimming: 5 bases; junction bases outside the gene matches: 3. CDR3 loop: CASRRTGGTEAFF. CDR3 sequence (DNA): TGTGCCAGCAGAAGGACAGGGGGAACTGAAGCTTTCTTT.

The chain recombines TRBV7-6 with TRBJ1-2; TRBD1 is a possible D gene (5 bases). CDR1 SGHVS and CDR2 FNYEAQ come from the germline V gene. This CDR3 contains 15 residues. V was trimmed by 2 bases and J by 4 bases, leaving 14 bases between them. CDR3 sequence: CASSLQGAASYGYTF. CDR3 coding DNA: TGTGCCAGCAGCTTACAAGGGGCCGCGAGCTATGGCTACACCTTC.

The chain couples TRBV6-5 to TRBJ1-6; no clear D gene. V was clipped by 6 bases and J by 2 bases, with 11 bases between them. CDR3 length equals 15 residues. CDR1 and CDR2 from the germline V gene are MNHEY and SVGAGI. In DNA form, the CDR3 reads TGTGCCAGCAGACCCCCGGGCCCCTATAATTCACCCCTCCACTTT. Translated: CASRPPGPYNSPLHF.

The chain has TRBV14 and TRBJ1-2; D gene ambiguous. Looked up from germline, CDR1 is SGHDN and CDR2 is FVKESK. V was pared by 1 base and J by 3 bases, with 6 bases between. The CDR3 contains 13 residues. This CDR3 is CASSQVSYYGYTF. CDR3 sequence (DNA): TGTGCCAGCAGCCAAGTCTCCTACTATGGCTACACCTTC.

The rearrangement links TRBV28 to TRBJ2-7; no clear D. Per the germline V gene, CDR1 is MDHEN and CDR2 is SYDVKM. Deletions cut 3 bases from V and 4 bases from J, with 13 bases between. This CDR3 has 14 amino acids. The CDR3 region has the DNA TGTGCCAGCAGTTTTAGGCAGCCACCTTACGAGCAGTACGTC. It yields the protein CASSFRQPPYEQYV.